Described below is a single TCR beta chain sequence and its context. The sample is drawn from a study of blood T cell repertoires in COVID-19. Across the whole study: PBMCs, B-cell-depleted T cells, or T cells were the source of the cDNA or gDNA that made up the material.

Germline V gene data show CDR1 as MNHEY and CDR2 as SMNVEV (reference sequence). The ends were cut back, 7 bases at V and 9 bases at J, with 16 bases in the middle. The CDR3 extends over 12 amino acids. The protocol was immunoSEQ multiplex PCR, while the TCRdb copy is restricted to in-frame clones and leaves out a portion. The sample records about 120,000 clones, about 80% being singletons. The material sequenced was peripheral blood. The chain uses TRBV27 and TRBJ2-7, with TRBD2 as a possible D gene (5 bases). The TCR sequence derives from a man aged 35 to 55 with active or convalescent COVID-19. CDR3 sequence (DNA): TGTGCCAGCATGCCCGCGGGCGGGTTGCAGTACTTC. Amino acid sequence: CASMPAGGLQYF.